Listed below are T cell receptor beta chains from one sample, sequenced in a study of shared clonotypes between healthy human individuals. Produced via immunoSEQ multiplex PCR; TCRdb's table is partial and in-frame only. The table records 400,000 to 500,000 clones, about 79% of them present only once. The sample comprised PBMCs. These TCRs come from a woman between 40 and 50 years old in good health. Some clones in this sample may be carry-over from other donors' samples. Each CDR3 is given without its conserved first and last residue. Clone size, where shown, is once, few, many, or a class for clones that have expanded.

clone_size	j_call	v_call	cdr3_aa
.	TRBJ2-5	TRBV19	ASSIYGGTAQETQY
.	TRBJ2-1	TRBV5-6	ASSPQGVTYNEQF
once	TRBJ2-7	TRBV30	AWSVGAPTDEQY
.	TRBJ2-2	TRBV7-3	ASSNPSGSNTGELF
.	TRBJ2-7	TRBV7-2	ASSLAAGGSYEQY
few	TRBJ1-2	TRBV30	AWRGPEGDYGYT
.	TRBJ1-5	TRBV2	ASRGTGSQPQH
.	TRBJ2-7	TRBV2	ASCREAGEQY
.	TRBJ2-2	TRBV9	ASSKLGFHTGELF
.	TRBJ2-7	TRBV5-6	ASSLDRNSYERY
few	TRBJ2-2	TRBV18	ASSPDRANTGELF
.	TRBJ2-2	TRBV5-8	ASSFFTSGRAGSTGELF
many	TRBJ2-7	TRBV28	ASSSPSSYEQY
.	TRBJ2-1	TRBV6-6	ASSPTRPSSYNEQF
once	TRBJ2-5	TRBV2	ATRQGQETQY
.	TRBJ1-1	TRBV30	AWSRNLGHTKAF
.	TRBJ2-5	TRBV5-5	ASTNGGGRETQY
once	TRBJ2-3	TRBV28	ASSLAGGGTDTQY
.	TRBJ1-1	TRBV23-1	AKDEQGANTEAF
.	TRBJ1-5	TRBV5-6	ASSKTGEHQPQH
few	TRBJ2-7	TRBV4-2	ASSQDRDSPSYEQY
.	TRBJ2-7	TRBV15	ATSREGTGLYEQY
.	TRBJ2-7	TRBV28	ASILSGRSYEQY
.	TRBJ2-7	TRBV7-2	ASSLRPWASGDPYEQY
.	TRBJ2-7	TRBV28	ASSVSGTGVPYEQY
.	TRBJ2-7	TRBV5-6	ASSFGQGLREQY
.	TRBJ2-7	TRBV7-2	ASSFRESSYEQY
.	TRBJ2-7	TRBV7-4	ASESNTTYEQY
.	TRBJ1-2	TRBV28	ASTKGGFYGYT
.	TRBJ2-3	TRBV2	ASSVGISEGDTQY
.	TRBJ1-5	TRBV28	ASSLGSPRQPQH
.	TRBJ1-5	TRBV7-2	ASSDPGTRAQH
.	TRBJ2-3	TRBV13	ASSLLGTKGDTQY
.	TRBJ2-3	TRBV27	ASSTSSTDTQY
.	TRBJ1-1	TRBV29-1	SAQGGAAEAF
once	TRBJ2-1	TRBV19	ASSILLAGGSNEQF
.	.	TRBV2	ASSDRLLYEQY
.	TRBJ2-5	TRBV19	ASSIDLRTGQETQY
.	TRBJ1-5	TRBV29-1	SVSAGDNRPQH
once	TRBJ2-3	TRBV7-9	ASSLARSSTDTQY
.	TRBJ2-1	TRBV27	ASSLPTSGRYNEQF
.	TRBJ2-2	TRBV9	ASSDAAGELF
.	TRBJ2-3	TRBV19	ASTPRTGTDTQY
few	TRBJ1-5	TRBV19	ASMTWGRGGNQPQH
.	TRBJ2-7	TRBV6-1	ASSEEYSLHEQY
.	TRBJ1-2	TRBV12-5	ASGLGGYGYT
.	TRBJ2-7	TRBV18	ASSYAGDSYEQY